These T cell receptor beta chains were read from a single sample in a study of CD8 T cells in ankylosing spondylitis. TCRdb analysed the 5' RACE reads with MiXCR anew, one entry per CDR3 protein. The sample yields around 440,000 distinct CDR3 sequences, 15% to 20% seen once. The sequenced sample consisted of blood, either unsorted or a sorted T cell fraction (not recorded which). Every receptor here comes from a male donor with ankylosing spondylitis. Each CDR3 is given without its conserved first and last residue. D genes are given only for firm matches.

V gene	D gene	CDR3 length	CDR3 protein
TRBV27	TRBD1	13	ASSASGTGVGKLF
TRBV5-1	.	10	ASSLSGAEQY
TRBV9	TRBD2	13	ASSAGTTTRGTQY
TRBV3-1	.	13	ASSQEASYTDTQY
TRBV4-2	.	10	ASSQNRNTIY
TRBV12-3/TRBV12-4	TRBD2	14	ASFPYTGTSTYEQY
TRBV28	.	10	ASTTPYNEQF
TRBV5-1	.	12	ASSPTRTYNEQF
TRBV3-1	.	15	ASSQVGGRVLTTEAF
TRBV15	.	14	ATSRSGLLSYNEQF
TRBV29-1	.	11	SVDGLNGYGYT
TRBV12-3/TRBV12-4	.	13	ASSGGLGFDGELF
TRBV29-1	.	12	SVRREFNTDTQY
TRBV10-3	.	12	AISVASVEDTQY
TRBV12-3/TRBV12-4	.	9	ASSPGRAQY
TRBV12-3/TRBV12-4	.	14	ASSLAMAGLPYEQY
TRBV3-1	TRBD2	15	ASSQPKELAGVKEQF
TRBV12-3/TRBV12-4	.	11	ASTAHSSYEQY
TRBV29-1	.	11	SAVRTANTEAF
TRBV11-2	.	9	ASSLPETQY
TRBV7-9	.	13	ASSPHLGIKDGYT
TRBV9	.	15	ASSVAYKGNGRYEQY
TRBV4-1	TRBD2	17	ASSSPGLAGGPNQETQY
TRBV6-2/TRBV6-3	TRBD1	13	ASRRGGTGATEAF